This TCR beta chain was documented in a study of blood T cell repertoires in COVID-19. Turning to the study itself: The samples span acute and convalescent COVID-19 from the United States, Italy and Spain.

This clone showed up just once. This CDR3 is built from 15 residues. Germline values: CDR1 MGHRA, CDR2 YSYEKL. The V gene lost 3 bases and the J gene lost 1 base, with 10 bases spanning the gap. Repertoires were generated with immunoSEQ multiplex PCR, while TCRdb's copy carries only in-frame clones and drops some. The data hold around 250,000 clones, with approximately 85% observed a single time. The chain is built from TRBV4-1 and TRBJ1-5; tentatively, D is TRBD1 (6 bases). The sequence was collected from a woman aged 45-65 years who had recovered from COVID-19. Sequenced: PBMCs or T cells enriched from blood (not recorded which). This CDR3 reads CASSQDRPSNQPQHF. As DNA, the CDR3 is TGCGCCAGCAGCCAGGACAGACCAAGCAATCAGCCCCAGCATTTT.